The 20 T cell receptor beta chains presented below share a single source sample, sequenced in a study of shared clonotypes between healthy human individuals. Sequencing was performed with immunoSEQ multiplex PCR; in TCRdb, only in-frame clones are kept and a portion is missing. The sample contains about 2.4 million clones, around nine tenths of which appear only once. Sequencing was done on a sample of naive CD4+ T cells sorted from blood. Subset of the sample: CD45RA+ positively selected. Receptors were obtained from a man between 18 and 35 years old in good health.

This clone was observed a few times. V usage is TRBV28 and J usage is TRBJ1-4; 7 bases fit TRBD1. V trimming: 6 bases; J trimming: 5 bases; junction bases outside the gene matches: 6. The CDR3 extends over 14 amino acids. The germline V gene encodes CDR1 MDHEN and CDR2 SYDVKM. CDR3 loop: CASSGGTENEKLFF. The CDR3 coding sequence is TGTGCCAGCAGCGGGGGGACAGAGAATGAAAAACTGTTTTTT. Looking up the rest from reference TRBV28 and TRBJ1-4 gives the full variable domain: DVKVTQSSRYLVKRTGEKVFLECVQDMDHENMFWYRQDPGLGLRLIYFSYDVKMKEKGDIPEGYSVSREKKERFSLILESASTNQTSMYLCASSGGTENEKLFFGSGTQLSVL.

The V gene is TRBV19, the J gene TRBJ1-5; no clear D gene. Germline V lookup: CDR1 LNHDA, CDR2 SQIVND (reference sequence). Trimming left V 5 bases short and J 0 bases short, with 14 bases between. The CDR3 extends over 16 amino acids. CDR3 in DNA: TGTGCCAGTAGTTACTTGCAGGCCTATAGCAATCAGCCCCAGCATTTT. This encodes CASSYLQAYSNQPQHF.

This clone showed up just once. The genes are TRBV19 and TRBJ2-3; no clear D. Germline CDR1 and CDR2: LNHDA and SQIVND (reference sequence). The CDR3 sequence is 16 residues long. Trimming pared 4 bases from V and 2 bases from J, leaving 16 bases between. The CDR3 coding sequence is TGTGCCAGTAGTAACTATAAAGGGCTTCTCACAGATACGCAGTATTTT. Translation: CASSNYKGLLTDTQYF.

In this sample, this clone turned up once. This chain uses TRBV19 with TRBJ1-5; maybe TRBD1 (5 bases). V was pared by 5 bases and J by 6 bases, with 26 bases between. CDR1 and CDR2 (germline): LNHDA, SQIVND (reference sequence). The CDR3 runs to 18 residues. This chain's CDR3 is CASSPRTPGAPMGQPQHF. The CDR3 DNA reads as TGTGCCAGTAGTCCCCGGACACCTGGGGCACCAATGGGTCAGCCCCAGCATTTT.

The V call is TRBV6-4, the J call TRBJ1-6, with D possibly TRBD1 on 5 matching bases. Trimming pared 2 bases from V and 6 bases from J, leaving 17 bases between. Germline CDR1 MRHNA, CDR2 SNTAGT. This CDR3 has 17 amino acids. The CDR3 here is CASSDGSGTLVNSPLHF. As DNA, the CDR3 is TGTGCCAGCAGTGACGGCTCCGGGACCCTCGTTAATTCACCCCTCCACTTT.

V gene TRBV4-2 combines with J gene TRBJ2-7; D call uncertain. Germline CDR1 and CDR2: LGHNA and YNFKEQ. The ends were cut back, 3 bases at V and 3 bases at J, with 12 bases in the middle. CDR3 length: 14 residues. The CDR3 coding sequence is TGTGCCAGCAGCCAGGGCTCAGGAAACTACGAGCAGTACTTC. Translation gives CASSQGSGNYEQYF.

The gene calls are TRBV4-1 and TRBJ2-7, with D unresolved. CDR1 MGHRA and CDR2 YSYEKL come from the germline V gene. V lost 1 base and J 2 bases, leaving 18 bases between the germline ends. This CDR3 has 17 amino acids. DNA of the CDR3: TGCGCCAGCAGCCAAGCGGTCGCAGGTCCACTTACCTACGAGCAGTACTTC. It encodes CASSQAVAGPLTYEQYF.

The V and J genes are TRBV7-2 and TRBJ2-5; 10 bases fit TRBD2. This CDR3 is 17 amino acids long. V lost 4 bases to trimming and J lost 1 base; unmatched junction nucleotides: 9. CDR1 SGHTA and CDR2 FQGNSA come from the germline V gene. The CDR3 is CASSYKPGLASQETQYF. The CDR3 DNA follows: TGTGCCAGCAGCTACAAGCCGGGACTAGCGTCCCAAGAGACCCAGTACTTC.

In this sample, this clone turned up once. The chain couples TRBV9 to TRBJ1-2, with no clear D. Per the germline V gene, CDR1 is SGDLS and CDR2 is YYNGEE. V was cut by 4 bases and J by 1 base, with 14 bases left in between. CDR3 size: 15 residues. CDR3 in amino acids: CASSLVVSVNYGYTF. In nucleotides, the CDR3 is TGTGCCAGCAGCCTCGTAGTGTCCGTTAACTATGGCTACACCTTC.

V and J are TRBV19 and TRBJ1-1; no clear D. This CDR3 comprises 11 residues. Germline V gene data show CDR1 as LNHDA and CDR2 as SQIVND (reference sequence). V was pared by 7 bases and J by 5 bases, with 8 bases between. As DNA, the CDR3 is TGTGCCAGTATGAGTATAACTGAAGCTTTCTTT. Its protein is CASMSITEAFF.

The J gene is TRBJ1-4, the V gene TRBV5-4; D might be TRBD1 (5 bases). Trimming removed 4 bases from V and 12 bases from J, with 22 bases in between. CDR3 length: 15 residues. Germline V gene data show CDR1 as SGHNT and CDR2 as YYREEE (reference sequence). CDR3 nucleotide sequence: TGTGCCAGCAGCCCATCGCCAGGGTCCCATGAGGAACTGTTTTTT. Amino acid sequence: CASSPSPGSHEELFF.

For the CDR3, the DNA is TGTGCCAGCAGTTCCCTGACAGAGAACACTGAAGCTTTCTTT. It is translated as CASSSLTENTEAFF. V gene TRBV6-5 combines with J gene TRBJ1-1; a possible D gene is TRBD1 (5 bases). V lost 4 bases and J 1 base, leaving 10 bases between the germline ends. CDR3 length: 14 amino acids. Germline CDR1 and CDR2: MNHEY and SVGAGI.

In DNA form, the CDR3 reads TGTGCCAGCAGCGGAAGGACCGGGACGGTGTACTTC. It translates to CASSGRTGTVYF. The chain joins TRBV21-1 to TRBJ2-7. TRBV21-1 is listed as a pseudogene. The CDR3 is 12 residues long.

The gene calls are TRBV6-5 and TRBJ2-1; 7 nucleotides match TRBD2. This CDR3 is built from 15 residues. Germline-derived CDR1 and CDR2 are MNHEY and SVGAGI. After removal of 5 bases from V and 1 base from J, the junction contained 5 bases not matched to a gene. This CDR3 is CASSTEAGSYNEQFF. CDR3 sequence (DNA): TGTGCCAGCAGTACAGAAGCGGGGTCCTACAATGAGCAGTTCTTC.

This rearrangement joins TRBV29-1 to TRBJ2-7, with TRBD1 as a possible D gene (5 bases). Trimming removed 6 bases from V and 0 bases from J, with 15 bases in between. This CDR3 is 14 amino acids long. The germline gives CDR1 SQVTM, CDR2 ANQGSEA. CDR3 DNA: TGCAGCGTCTCTGGACACCTTAGCTCCTACGAGCAGTACTTC. Protein: CSVSGHLSSYEQYF.

The chain recombines TRBV10-1 with TRBJ2-7; tentatively, D is TRBD2 (6 bases). This CDR3 has 13 residues. Trimming left V 4 bases short and J 6 bases short, with 13 bases between. CDR1 and CDR2 from the germline V gene are WNHNN and SYGVQD (reference sequence). The CDR3 DNA is TGCGCCAGCAGTGGATCACTAGCTGCCGAGCAGTACTTC. Translation: CASSGSLAAEQYF.

The rearrangement links TRBV5-1 to TRBJ2-5; unclear D gene. V lost 2 bases and J 3 bases, leaving 11 bases between the germline ends. The CDR3 has 14 amino acids. The germline V gene has CDR1 SGHRS and CDR2 YFSETQ. The CDR3, as DNA: TGCGCCAGCAGCTTTTCCTACAGCGAAGAGACCCAGTACTTC. It codes for CASSFSYSEETQYF.

The chain has TRBV12-5 and TRBJ1-2; the D is unclear. This CDR3 is built from 14 residues. Trimming cost V 0 bases and J 2 bases, with 7 bases left between them. Looked up from germline, CDR1 is LGHNT and CDR2 is FRNRAP. In DNA form, the CDR3 reads TGTGCTAGTGGTTTGGTACCCGAAAACTATGGCTACACCTTC. Translating it yields CASGLVPENYGYTF.

Notes on this clone: The sample holds other DNA sequences that translate to the same CDR3. The chain recombines TRBV9 with TRBJ2-3; 12 bases fit TRBD2. With V trimmed by 0 bases and J by 4 bases, 3 bases remained unmatched. This CDR3 region has 16 residues. Germline V gene data show CDR1 as SGDLS and CDR2 as YYNGEE. DNA for the CDR3: TGTGCCAGCAGCGTAGGGGCTAGCGGGGGGGCAGATACGCAGTATTTT. It codes for CASSVGASGGADTQYF.

This sequence joins TRBV1 and TRBJ2-2; the D call of TRBD2 is as the table states it, not checked on the DNA. TRBV1 is described as a pseudogene. CDR3 length: 13 residues. CDR3 loop: CTSSLPGVGELFF. The CDR3 nucleotides read TGCACCAGCAGCCTGCCGGGAGTCGGGGAGCTGTTTTTT.